This T cell receptor (beta chain) was captured in a study of breast tumors, draining lymph nodes, adjacent tissues. Study outcomes and limitations: The data were judged consistent with most tumor T cells coming from lymph node and expanding in tumor. Data only fit, rather than demonstrated, lymph node origin of most tumor T cells. Tumors had less TCR diversity than lymph nodes, more than nontumor tissue.

This clonotype was detected only once. The antigen is undetermined. One entry per CDR3 protein, called by TCRdb with MiXCR from the multiplex PCR reads. The profile shows around 230,000 distinct CDR3 sequences, 32% of them singletons. V lost 5 bases and J 6 bases, leaving 14 bases between the germline ends. This CDR3 has 14 residues. Germline CDR1 is MNHEY and CDR2 is SVGEGT. Samples came from axillary lymph nodes draining the breast cancer. Specimen: axillary lymph node tissue. The chain joins TRBV6-2 or TRBV6-3 to TRBJ1-5; D might be TRBD1 (5 bases). The sequence was obtained from a female donor with breast cancer. Some clones in this sample may be carry-over from other donors' samples. The CDR3 bases are TGTGCCAGCAGTCACGGGGGTTCGGGTCAGCCCCAGCATTTT. Translated, it gives CASSHGGSGQPQHF.